The clone carrying this TCR beta chain has a single count. The data derive from a study of CD4+ T cells in melanoma. Germline lookup yields CDR1 SGHVS and CDR2 FQNEAQ. Germline trimming cut 4 bases from V and 0 bases from J; bases unmatched to any gene: 7. The CDR3 consists of 16 residues. The protocol was immunoSEQ multiplex PCR, while the TCRdb copy is restricted to in-frame clones and leaves out a portion. The data hold about 11,000 clones, with about 67% observed a single time. Sequencing was carried out using cells from a culture (not recorded whether cultured in vitro). This receptor was obtained from a human donor with melanoma. The rearrangement joins TRBV7-8 to TRBJ2-5, with 8 bases aligning to TRBD1. Here the CDR3 DNA reads TGTGCCAGCAGCTCCCGACAGGGGAGGTACCAAGAGACCCAGTACTTC. Translation: CASSSRQGRYQETQYF.